The 18 T cell receptor beta chains presented below share a single source sample, sequenced in a study of T cell repertoires in cytomegalovirus infection. In TCRdb, the reads were re-called with MiXCR into one record per CDR3 protein. The data hold tens of thousands of distinct CDR3 sequences, with about 4% observed a single time. Input material: PBMCs. Source of these receptors: a human donor in good health (CMV status not recorded). Some clones in this sample may be carry-over from other donors' samples.

This clonotype was recorded many times. The chain recombines TRBV27 with TRBJ2-5; D ambiguous. Germline loops: CDR1 MNHEY, CDR2 SMNVEV (reference sequence). The CDR3 consists of 13 residues. V was pared by 0 bases and J by 2 bases, with 4 bases between. The CDR3 reads CASSLSGQETQYF. The CDR3 DNA reads TGTGCCAGCAGTTTATCGGGGCAAGAGACCCAGTACTTC.

This clonotype has at least ten counts. The V call is TRBV7-2, the J call TRBJ1-5, with TRBD1 matching 7 bases. The junction had 5 bases not matched to a gene; V was cut back by 5 bases and J by 4 bases. The CDR3 has 14 residues. The germline CDR1 and CDR2 sequences are SGHTA and FQGNSA. CDR3 amino acids: CASSPAQGNQPQHF. CDR3 bases: TGTGCCAGCAGCCCGGCACAGGGGAATCAGCCCCAGCATTTT. Combining the CDR3 with reference TRBV7-2 and TRBJ1-5 gives the whole variable domain GAGVSQSPSNKVTEKGKDVELRCDPISGHTALYWYRQSLGQGLEFLIYFQGNSAPDKSGLPSDRFSAERTGGSVSTLTIQRTQQEDSAVYLCASSPAQGNQPQHFGDGTRLSIL.

This clonotype occurred many times. The J gene is TRBJ2-3, the V gene TRBV7-2; perhaps TRBD1 as D (5 bases). The V end lost 10 bases, the J end lost 0 bases, and 14 bases lay between the germline ends. CDR3 length equals 14 residues. In germline, CDR1 is SGHTA, CDR2 FQGNSA. The CDR3: CATTGQPSTDTQYF. DNA of the CDR3: TGTGCCACCACCGGACAACCCAGCACAGATACGCAGTATTTT.

This clonotype has ten or more counts. The genes are TRBV6-1 and TRBJ1-1; no clear D. This CDR3 contains 12 residues. The germline V gene encodes CDR1 MNHNS and CDR2 SASEGT. The germline V and J ends were trimmed by 10 bases and 2 bases, with 11 bases remaining between them. CDR3 sequence: CATSRDNTEAFF. The DNA of the CDR3 is TGTGCCACCAGCCGTGACAACACTGAAGCTTTCTTT.

This chain links TRBV11-1 with TRBJ1-4; 12 nucleotides align to TRBD1. The ends lost 5 bases at V and 7 bases at J; junction bases unmatched: 5. Per germline, CDR1 SGHAT and CDR2 FQDESV (reference sequence). The CDR3 loop spans 15 amino acids. CDR3 sequence (DNA): TGTGCCAGCAGCCTCGGGGACAGGGGGCTTGAAAAACTGTTTTTT. This encodes CASSLGDRGLEKLFF.

This clonotype was counted at least ten times. J is TRBJ2-5 and V is TRBV7-2; 7 nucleotides line up with TRBD1. The V and J ends lost 5 bases and 1 base, in that order; junction bases with no gene match: 4. The CDR3 runs to 14 residues. Per germline, CDR1 SGHTA and CDR2 FQGNSA. This CDR3 reads CASSKTGVQETQYF. The CDR3 region has the DNA TGTGCCAGCAGCAAAACAGGGGTCCAAGAGACCCAGTACTTC.

This clonotype was observed many times. This rearrangement joins TRBV7-2 to TRBJ2-3; TRBD1 agrees at 11 bases. Germline V CDR1 and CDR2: SGHTA, FQGNSA. This CDR3 comprises 16 residues. Trimming removed 4 bases from V and 4 bases from J; junction bases left unmatched: 7. The CDR3 here is CASSSWTGGRADTQYF. The CDR3 nucleotides are TGTGCCAGCAGCTCATGGACAGGGGGCAGGGCAGATACGCAGTATTTT.

This clonotype has at least ten counts. The rearrangement uses TRBV7-9 and TRBJ2-3; maybe TRBD1 (6 bases). The CDR3 loop spans 16 amino acids. V gave up 8 bases and J gave up 2 bases, with 20 bases separating them. Germline CDR1 is SEHNR and CDR2 is FQNEAQ (reference sequence). CDR3 nucleotides: TGTGCCAGCGAAACCCCCGGGACAACGATCACAGATACGCAGTATTTT. Translation: CASETPGTTITDTQYF.

This clonotype appeared many times. The CDR3 here is CASSSYPRTGLTEAFF. In DNA, the CDR3 is TGTGCCAGCAGTTCCTACCCGCGAACAGGGCTCACTGAAGCTTTCTTT. V is TRBV7-2 and J is TRBJ1-1, with D possibly TRBD1 on 6 matching bases. CDR1 and CDR2 from the germline V gene are SGHTA and FQGNSA. This CDR3 contains 16 residues. Between the trimmed V and J ends, which lost 6 bases and 4 bases, there was a span of 21 bases.

This clonotype was found many times. This rearrangement joins TRBV28 to TRBJ2-6; D is perhaps TRBD2 (6 bases). CDR3 length: 16 amino acids. V was trimmed by 6 bases and J by 4 bases, leaving 16 bases between them. The germline CDR1 and CDR2 sequences are MDHEN and SYDVKM. Here the CDR3 DNA reads TGTGCCAGCAGCCCCGGTTCGGGGGTCGGGGCCAACGTCCTGACTTTC. Encoded protein: CASSPGSGVGANVLTF. Supplemented by reference TRBV28 and TRBJ2-6, the full variable domain reads DVKVTQSSRYLVKRTGEKVFLECVQDMDHENMFWYRQDPGLGLRLIYFSYDVKMKEKGDIPEGYSVSREKKERFSLILESASTNQTSMYLCASSPGSGVGANVLTFGAGSRLTVL.

This clonotype was recorded many times. J is TRBJ2-3 and V is TRBV6-2 or TRBV6-3, with D possibly being TRBD1 (5 bases). CDR1 is MNHEY and CDR2 is SVGEGT in the germline V gene. V lost 5 bases to trimming and J lost 8 bases, with 11 bases between them. CDR3 length equals 12 residues. CDR3 nucleotide sequence: TGTGCCAGCAGTCTTGCTGGGGCTACGCAGTATTTT. The encoded protein is CASSLAGATQYF.

This clonotype was recorded many times. The V gene is TRBV4-3, the J gene TRBJ1-3; D unresolved. This CDR3 spans 16 amino acids. Trimming stripped 0 bases from V and 4 bases from J, with 13 bases between. The germline CDR1 and CDR2 sequences are LGHNA and YSLEER. CDR3 coding DNA: TGCGCCAGCAGCCAAGATCTAGTAGGTCGAGGAAACACCATATATTTT. Translation gives CASSQDLVGRGNTIYF.

This clonotype was recorded at least ten times. The chain links TRBV10-3 to TRBJ1-2; D is ambiguous. This CDR3 is built from 13 residues. V was pared by 4 bases and J by 5 bases, with 11 bases between. Germline CDR1 ENHRY, CDR2 SYGVKD. CDR3 region: CAISGAGEYGYTF. CDR3 DNA sequence: TGTGCCATCAGTGGGGCTGGGGAATATGGCTACACCTTC.

This clonotype was seen many times. The genes are TRBV7-9 and TRBJ1-1, with a possible D match to TRBD1 (5 bases). The CDR3 totals 16 residues. Germline CDR1 reads SEHNR; CDR2 reads FQNEAQ (reference sequence). V dropped 1 base and J dropped 3 bases, with 15 bases sitting between them. The CDR3 protein is CASSLVGVVLDTEAFF. Here the CDR3 DNA reads TGTGCCAGCAGCTTAGTGGGGGTAGTTCTGGACACTGAAGCTTTCTTT.

This clonotype appeared many times. V and J are TRBV7-2 and TRBJ2-3, with no clear D. CDR1 is SGHTA, CDR2 FQGNSA, per germline. V lost 2 bases and J 6 bases, leaving 6 bases between the germline ends. The CDR3 is 12 amino acids. CDR3 nucleotides: TGTGCCAGCAGCTTATTAGGTGATACGCAGTATTTT. Its protein is CASSLLGDTQYF. The full variable domain, its missing parts supplied by reference TRBV7-2 and TRBJ2-3, is GAGVSQSPSNKVTEKGKDVELRCDPISGHTALYWYRQSLGQGLEFLIYFQGNSAPDKSGLPSDRFSAERTGGSVSTLTIQRTQQEDSAVYLCASSLLGDTQYFGPGTRLTVL.

This clonotype appeared many times. This chain connects TRBV7-3 to TRBJ2-5; 13 bases map to TRBD2. CDR3 length equals 15 residues. The ends lost 5 bases at V and 3 bases at J; junction bases unmatched: 3. The germline CDR1 and CDR2 sequences are SGHTA and FQGTGA. As DNA, the CDR3 is TGTGCCAGCAGCCCACTAGCGGGGGGGGAAGAGACCCAGTACTTC. Its translation: CASSPLAGGEETQYF.

This chain uses TRBV29-1 with TRBJ1-2; perhaps TRBD1 as D (5 bases). Germline CDR1 reads SQVTM; CDR2 reads ANQGSEA. The CDR3 is 13 residues long. V lost 1 base, J lost 7 bases, and 13 bases lay in between. Here the CDR3 reads CSVEVAQGLGYTF. The CDR3, as DNA: TGCAGCGTTGAAGTGGCCCAGGGCCTTGGCTACACCTTC.

This clonotype was seen many times. This chain uses TRBV19 with TRBJ1-6; TRBD1 aligns across 10 bases. This CDR3 spans 18 amino acids. Germline loops: CDR1 LNHDA, CDR2 SQIVND (reference sequence). J lost 0 bases, V lost 7 bases, and 9 bases had no gene match. CDR3 bases: TGTGCCAGTACCGGGACAGGGGCACGGAGCTCCTATAATTCACCCCTCCACTTT. Protein sequence: CASTGTGARSSYNSPLHF.